The rows below give T cell receptor beta chains drawn from one sample of a study of OX40 agonist ivuxolimab in advanced cancers. Some clones are missing from TCRdb's copy, which holds only in-frame ones; the method was immunoSEQ multiplex PCR. The sample includes approximately 50,000 clones, 70% to 90% of them seen just once. Material: CD4+ or CD8+ T cells sorted from blood, obtained in a trial of the OX40 agonist ivuxolimab. Receptor source: an adult with an advanced solid tumor such as melanoma, head and neck, liver or kidney cancer. Both conserved end residues are part of each CDR3. D genes are given only for firm matches. Clone sizes are given selectively: once, few, many, or a class where the clone is expanded.

clone_size: NA; v_call: TRBV27; d_call: NA; j_call: TRBJ2-4; cdr3_nt: TGTGCCAGCCGGGCCAGGGGGGTCAAAAACATTCAGTACTTC; cdr3_aa: CASRARGVKNIQYF
clone_size: NA; v_call: TRBV4-3; d_call: NA; j_call: TRBJ1-6; cdr3_nt: TGCGCCAGCAGCCAAGAACCGGGGATTTCACCCCTCCACTTT; cdr3_aa: CASSQEPGISPLHF
clone_size: NA; v_call: TRBV19; d_call: NA; j_call: TRBJ1-2; cdr3_nt: TGTGCCAGTAGTATAGGGGCACCCTATGGCTACACCTTC; cdr3_aa: CASSIGAPYGYTF
clone_size: NA; v_call: TRBV7-2; d_call: NA; j_call: TRBJ2-1; cdr3_nt: TGTGCCAGCAGCCTAGCTAGGGGGCAGTTCTTC; cdr3_aa: CASSLARGQFF
clone_size: NA; v_call: TRBV5-1; d_call: NA; j_call: TRBJ1-1; cdr3_nt: TGCGCCAGCGGACAGACGAACACTGAAGCTTTCTTT; cdr3_aa: CASGQTNTEAFF
clone_size: NA; v_call: TRBV28; d_call: TRBD1; j_call: TRBJ2-5; cdr3_nt: TGTGCCAGCAGTTTACGACAGGGTGCAGAGACCCAGTACTTC; cdr3_aa: CASSLRQGAETQYF
clone_size: NA; v_call: TRBV5-4; d_call: TRBD1; j_call: TRBJ1-2; cdr3_nt: TGTGCCAGCAGATTTGGGACAGACTACACCTTC; cdr3_aa: CASRFGTDYTF
clone_size: NA; v_call: TRBV5-1; d_call: TRBD2; j_call: TRBJ2-2; cdr3_nt: TGCGCCAGCAGCCCAAGACTAGCGGGAAACACCGGGGAGCTGTTTTTT; cdr3_aa: CASSPRLAGNTGELFF
clone_size: NA; v_call: TRBV6-6; d_call: NA; j_call: TRBJ1-1; cdr3_nt: TGTGCCAGCAGAGACAGCTTGAACACTGAAGCTTTCTTT; cdr3_aa: CASRDSLNTEAFF
clone_size: NA; v_call: TRBV30; d_call: NA; j_call: TRBJ1-5; cdr3_nt: TGTGCCTGGGCCCAGGCGTTCAATCAGCCCCAGCATTTT; cdr3_aa: CAWAQAFNQPQHF
clone_size: NA; v_call: TRBV7-6; d_call: NA; j_call: TRBJ2-4; cdr3_nt: TGTGCCAGCAGCTTAGGGAATGATGGCAGAGGGAGGAGGAACATTCAGTACTTC; cdr3_aa: CASSLGNDGRGRRNIQYF
clone_size: NA; v_call: TRBV19; d_call: NA; j_call: TRBJ2-7; cdr3_nt: TGTGCCAGTAGTATTCGCGCCGGCAGAACCTACGAGCAGTACTTC; cdr3_aa: CASSIRAGRTYEQYF
clone_size: NA; v_call: TRBV27; d_call: TRBD2; j_call: TRBJ2-3; cdr3_nt: TGTGCCAGCAGTTTTGGGGGACTAGTTACAACAGATACGCAGTATTTT; cdr3_aa: CASSFGGLVTTDTQYF
clone_size: NA; v_call: TRBV18; d_call: NA; j_call: TRBJ2-7; cdr3_nt: TGTGCCAGCTCATCTACAGGCTACGAGCAGTACTTC; cdr3_aa: CASSSTGYEQYF
clone_size: NA; v_call: TRBV5-6; d_call: NA; j_call: TRBJ2-5; cdr3_nt: TGTGCCAGCATGTCGAAGGGGGAGACCCAGTACTTC; cdr3_aa: CASMSKGETQYF
clone_size: NA; v_call: TRBV11-2; d_call: TRBD1; j_call: TRBJ2-3; cdr3_nt: TGTGCCAGCAGCTTAGAGGGGACAGGGGGCTATGATACGCAGTATTTT; cdr3_aa: CASSLEGTGGYDTQYF
clone_size: NA; v_call: TRBV14; d_call: NA; j_call: TRBJ2-5; cdr3_nt: TGTGCCAGCAGCCAAGCCGGGGGCGTCCGGTACTTC; cdr3_aa: CASSQAGGVRYF
clone_size: NA; v_call: TRBV5-4; d_call: NA; j_call: TRBJ1-2; cdr3_nt: TGTGCCAGCAGCTTGGAGGGCTCAACTGGCTACACCTTC; cdr3_aa: CASSLEGSTGYTF
clone_size: few; v_call: TRBV2; d_call: NA; j_call: TRBJ1-5; cdr3_nt: TGTGCCAGCAGTGAAAGAGAAGGGACTCAGCCCCAGCATTTT; cdr3_aa: CASSEREGTQPQHF
clone_size: NA; v_call: TRBV5-6; d_call: NA; j_call: TRBJ2-3; cdr3_nt: TGTGCCAGCAGCTTAAGCACAGATACGCAGTATTTT; cdr3_aa: CASSLSTDTQYF
clone_size: NA; v_call: TRBV11-2; d_call: NA; j_call: TRBJ1-2; cdr3_nt: TGTGCCAGCAGCTCCAGGGGCGTCCCATATGGCTACACCTTC; cdr3_aa: CASSSRGVPYGYTF
clone_size: NA; v_call: TRBV5-6; d_call: NA; j_call: TRBJ1-2; cdr3_nt: TGTGCCAGCAGCTTGGCGGGGGTCGGATATGGCTACACCTTC; cdr3_aa: CASSLAGVGYGYTF
clone_size: few; v_call: TRBV6-1; d_call: NA; j_call: TRBJ2-5; cdr3_nt: TGTGCCAGCAGGGCGGACGGAGCTTGGGCCCAGTACTTC; cdr3_aa: CASRADGAWAQYF
clone_size: NA; v_call: TRBV20-1; d_call: NA; j_call: TRBJ2-1; cdr3_nt: TGCAGTGCGACCGACTACAATGAGCAGTTCTTC; cdr3_aa: CSATDYNEQFF
clone_size: NA; v_call: TRBV7-8; d_call: NA; j_call: TRBJ2-3; cdr3_nt: TGTGCCAGCAGCTTAGCGTCAGGGGCCACTAGCACAGATACGCAGTATTTT; cdr3_aa: CASSLASGATSTDTQYF
clone_size: NA; v_call: TRBV5-1; d_call: TRBD2; j_call: TRBJ2-3; cdr3_nt: TGCGCCAGCAGCTTGGGGACTAGCGGGGGGGCCGGAACAGATACGCAGTATTTT; cdr3_aa: CASSLGTSGGAGTDTQYF
clone_size: NA; v_call: TRBV7-8; d_call: NA; j_call: TRBJ2-4; cdr3_nt: TGTGCCAGCAGCTTAGCCGGACGGGGAGCCAGGGGAAACATTCAGTACTTC; cdr3_aa: CASSLAGRGARGNIQYF